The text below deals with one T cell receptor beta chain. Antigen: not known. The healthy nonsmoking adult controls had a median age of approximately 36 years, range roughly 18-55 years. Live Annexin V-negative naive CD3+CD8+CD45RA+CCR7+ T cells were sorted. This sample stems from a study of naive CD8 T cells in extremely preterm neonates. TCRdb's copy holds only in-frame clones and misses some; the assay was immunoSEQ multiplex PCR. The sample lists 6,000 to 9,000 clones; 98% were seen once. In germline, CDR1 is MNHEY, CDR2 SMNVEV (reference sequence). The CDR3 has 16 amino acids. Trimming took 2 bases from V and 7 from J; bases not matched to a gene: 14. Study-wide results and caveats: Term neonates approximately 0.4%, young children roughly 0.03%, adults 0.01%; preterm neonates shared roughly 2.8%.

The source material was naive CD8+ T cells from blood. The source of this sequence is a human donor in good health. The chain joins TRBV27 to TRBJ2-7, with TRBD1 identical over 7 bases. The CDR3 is CASSLEGARGRLEQYF. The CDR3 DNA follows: TGTGCCAGCAGTTTAGAAGGTGCGAGGGGGCGCTTGGAGCAGTACTTC.